Listed here are 23 T cell receptor beta chains from one sample, sequenced in a study of blood T cell repertoires in COVID-19. Produced via immunoSEQ multiplex PCR; TCRdb's table is partial and in-frame only. The sample has tens of thousands of clones; approximately 80% are singletons. Sequencing input: peripheral blood. The receptors stem from a man aged 50 to 60 with active COVID-19.

The chain joins TRBV6-2 or TRBV6-3 to TRBJ1-1, with 7 bases identical to TRBD1. Per germline, CDR1 MNHEY and CDR2 SVGEGT. J was trimmed by 4 bases and V by 5 bases; bases with no gene match: 13. This CDR3 has 16 amino acids. The CDR3 protein is CASSTTGIGYATEAFF. DNA for the CDR3: TGTGCCAGCAGTACGACAGGGATCGGATACGCCACTGAAGCTTTCTTT.

J is TRBJ2-2 and V is TRBV7-2; D perhaps matches TRBD2 (5 bases). Looked up from germline, CDR1 is SGHTA and CDR2 is FQGNSA. Trimming took 1 base from V and 8 from J, leaving 14 bases between them. This CDR3 has 15 residues. The CDR3 loop is CASSLVALTPGELFF. The CDR3 nucleotides are TGTGCCAGCAGCTTAGTAGCGTTAACACCTGGGGAGCTGTTTTTT. Filled out from reference TRBV7-2 and TRBJ2-2, the complete variable domain reads GAGVSQSPSNKVTEKGKDVELRCDPISGHTALYWYRQSLGQGLEFLIYFQGNSAPDKSGLPSDRFSAERTGGSVSTLTIQRTQQEDSAVYLCASSLVALTPGELFFGEGSRLTVL.

The chain employs TRBV9 and TRBJ1-2, with 8 bases that match TRBD1. Germline V CDR1 and CDR2: SGDLS, YYNGEE. CDR3 length: 16 residues. With V trimmed by 4 bases and J by 8 bases, 16 bases remained unmatched. The CDR3 spells CASSSQGARQSGGYTF. Here the CDR3 DNA reads TGTGCCAGCAGCAGCCAGGGGGCGCGCCAGTCGGGAGGCTACACCTTC.

The count of this clone is one. V gene TRBV6-5 combines with J gene TRBJ1-6; tentatively, D is TRBD1 (6 bases). Deletions cut 0 bases from V and 7 bases from J, with 10 bases between. The CDR3 runs to 15 residues. The germline V gene has CDR1 MNHEY and CDR2 SVGAGI. CDR3 loop: CASSYSGQRNSPLHF. The CDR3 coding sequence is TGTGCCAGCAGTTACTCAGGACAGCGCAATTCACCCCTCCACTTT.

The J gene is TRBJ2-5, the V gene TRBV4-2, with D unresolved. Trimming pared 4 bases from V and 5 bases from J, leaving 14 bases between. The CDR3 consists of 14 residues. Germline loops: CDR1 LGHNA, CDR2 YNFKEQ. The CDR3 protein is CASSPLWSRETQYF. CDR3 coding DNA: TGTGCCAGCAGCCCCCTCTGGAGCCGGGAGACCCAGTACTTC.

About this clone: Germline and junction disagree at one end, which may indicate a read error. The genes are TRBV6-5 and TRBJ1-5, with D maybe TRBD1 (6 bases). The CDR3 has 12 residues. The germline V gene encodes CDR1 MNHEY and CDR2 SVGAGI. In DNA form, the CDR3 reads TGTGCCACCAGTAACAGGGTCCAGCCCCAGCATTTT. Its protein is CATSNRVQPQHF.

CDR3 DNA sequence: TGTGCCAGCAGTTTAGGACAGGGGGCCTCTGGAAACACCATATATTTT. This translates into CASSLGQGASGNTIYF. The V call is TRBV28, the J call TRBJ1-3; 11 nucleotides align to TRBD1. In germline, CDR1 is MDHEN, CDR2 SYDVKM. This CDR3 region has 16 residues. The junction had 0 bases not matched to a gene; V was cut back by 2 bases and J by 0 bases.

The chain uses TRBV11-1 and TRBJ2-3; 11 nucleotides align to TRBD1. The ends lost 5 bases at V and 3 bases at J; junction bases unmatched: 4. The length of the CDR3 is 15 residues. CDR1 is SGHAT and CDR2 is FQDESV in the germline V gene (reference sequence). The CDR3 here is CASSHGTGGTDTQYF. CDR3 nucleotide sequence: TGTGCCAGCAGCCATGGGACAGGGGGGACAGATACGCAGTATTTT.

The chain links TRBV18 to TRBJ2-1; D is perhaps TRBD1 (6 bases). Germline V gene lookup returns CDR1 KGHSH and CDR2 LQKENI. There are 14 residues in the CDR3. Trimming took 2 bases from V and 13 from J, leaving 18 bases between them. In DNA form, the CDR3 reads TGTGCCAGCTCACCAGGAACGGTCAGGGGAAGACAGTTCTTC. It is translated as CASSPGTVRGRQFF.

Here the CDR3 DNA reads TGCGCCAGCAGCTTGGGAGCAGGGGCTACAGATACGCAGTATTTT. This codes for CASSLGAGATDTQYF. The chain recombines TRBV5-1 with TRBJ2-3; a possible D gene is TRBD1 (6 bases). V shed 0 bases and J shed 3 bases, with 11 bases lying between them. The CDR3 runs to 15 residues. Germline V lookup: CDR1 SGHRS, CDR2 YFSETQ.

There are a few counts of this clone. The CDR3 loop is CATSDPLAGGQETQYF. The CDR3 nucleotides are TGTGCCACCAGTGATCCACTAGCGGGGGGGCAAGAGACCCAGTACTTC. The chain uses TRBV24-1 and TRBJ2-5, with 13 bases fitting TRBD2. Trimming took 3 bases from V and 2 from J; bases not matched to a gene: 2. Germline V CDR1 and CDR2: KGHDR, SFDVKD. The CDR3 consists of 16 residues.

The chain recombines TRBV21-1 with TRBJ2-1; the table gives TRBD1 as D, unverified against the DNA. TRBV21-1 has pseudogene status. This CDR3 comprises 19 residues. The CDR3 sequence is CASSNKTNRQIPPNNEQFF. DNA for the CDR3: TGTGCCAGCAGCAATAAGACAAACCGACAGATACCACCCAACAATGAGCAGTTCTTC.

V is TRBV24-1 and J is TRBJ2-1, with D perhaps matching TRBD2 (6 bases). CDR3 length equals 16 residues. Trimming pared 1 base from V and 0 bases from J, leaving 9 bases between. The V gene's germline CDR1 is KGHDR and CDR2 SFDVKD. The CDR3 DNA sequence: TGTGCCACCAGTGATTTCGGAGGGTTCTCCTACAATGAGCAGTTCTTC. It codes for CATSDFGGFSYNEQFF.

This clone was observed once. V is TRBV28 and J is TRBJ1-2; 7 nucleotides agree with TRBD1. Germline-derived CDR1 and CDR2 are MDHEN and SYDVKM. This CDR3 comprises 14 residues. The junction had 8 bases not matched to a gene; V was cut back by 6 bases and J by 4 bases. CDR3 loop: CASREAGGIYGYTF. The DNA for the CDR3 is TGTGCCAGCAGGGAGGCAGGGGGTATCTATGGCTACACCTTC.

This clone was counted a single time. The chain recombines TRBV9 with TRBJ2-1; weak D call: TRBD2 (5 bases). Germline CDR1 reads SGDLS; CDR2 reads YYNGEE. Between the trimmed V and J ends, which lost 3 bases and 3 bases, there was a span of 13 bases. The CDR3 contains 15 residues. The CDR3 DNA reads TGTGCCAGCAGCGCGAGTGGGGAGAGCTACAATGAGCAGTTCTTC. It specifies CASSASGESYNEQFF.

The chain joins TRBV5-1 to TRBJ2-1, with 14 bases fitting TRBD2. Germline values: CDR1 SGHRS, CDR2 YFSETQ. V trimming: 4 bases; J trimming: 6 bases; junction bases outside the gene matches: 6. CDR3 length: 16 amino acids. The CDR3 nucleotides are TGCGCCAGCAGCCCGGGGACTAGCGGGAGATTCAATGAGCAGTTCTTC. Amino acids: CASSPGTSGRFNEQFF.

This chain uses TRBV6-4 with TRBJ2-4, with TRBD2 as a possible D gene (6 bases). V dropped 2 bases and J dropped 10 bases, with 24 bases sitting between them. The length of the CDR3 is 17 residues. The germline V gene encodes CDR1 MRHNA and CDR2 SNTAGT. Written as DNA, the CDR3 is TGTGCCAGCAGTGACGCGGGGCGCGGAGGTTTGAACCCAATTCAGTACTTC. It codes for CASSDAGRGGLNPIQYF.

As for this clone: No DNA is shown, since the ends of the CDR3 on it are uncertain; the CDR3 is the one TCRdb lists. V usage is TRBV21-1 and J usage is TRBJ2-1; TRBD1 reflects the table's D call only, with no check against the DNA. TRBV21-1 is marked as a pseudogene. The CDR3 comprises 18 residues, both ends counted. The CDR3 reads CASSKVGSGTGIFYEQFF.

This rearrangement joins TRBV24-1 to TRBJ2-3, with D unclear. V lost 5 bases and J 0 bases, leaving 8 bases between the germline ends. The CDR3 is 14 residues long. Germline lookup yields CDR1 KGHDR and CDR2 SFDVKD. The chain's CDR3 is CATSGLSSTDTQYF. CDR3 sequence (DNA): TGTGCCACCAGTGGTCTCTCTAGCACAGATACGCAGTATTTT.

The chain employs TRBV24-1 and TRBJ2-5, with a tentative D call TRBD2 (6 bases). CDR3 length: 15 residues. Deletions cut 3 bases from V and 4 bases from J, with 14 bases between. Germline CDR1 reads KGHDR; CDR2 reads SFDVKD. CDR3 amino acids: CATSDRRGGRETQYF. CDR3 nucleotide sequence: TGTGCCACCAGTGATAGGAGGGGAGGTCGAGAGACCCAGTACTTC.

This rearrangement joins TRBV5-1 to TRBJ2-2; 12 bases are a match to TRBD2. V gave up 9 bases and J gave up 6 bases; unmatched junction bases: 12. CDR1 SGHRS and CDR2 YFSETQ come from the germline V gene. This CDR3 is built from 16 residues. In DNA form, the CDR3 reads TGCGCCACCACCTCGACTAGCGGGAGTGGTCCCGGGGAGCTGTTTTTT. Its protein is CATTSTSGSGPGELFF.

V is TRBV23-1 and J is TRBJ1-3, with TRBD1 matching 8 bases. TRBV23-1 is an ORF, and what it does is uncertain. This CDR3 region has 18 residues. After removal of 2 bases from V and 0 bases from J, the junction contained 9 bases not matched to a gene. In nucleotides, the CDR3 is TGCGCCAGCAGTCAACATGCCGGGACAGGAATCTCTGGAAACACCATATATTTT. It codes for CASSQHAGTGISGNTIYF.

The V and J genes are TRBV7-6 and TRBJ1-3; 8 nucleotides line up with TRBD1. V shed 5 bases and J 4 bases; nucleotides not matched to a gene: 13. The CDR3 runs 17 residues. The germline gives CDR1 SGHVS, CDR2 FNYEAQ. The CDR3 is CASSLLYQGARGNTIYF. The CDR3 DNA reads TGTGCCAGCAGCCTACTATACCAGGGGGCGCGGGGAAACACCATATATTTT.